The rows below give T cell receptor beta chains drawn from one sample of a study of cytomegalovirus exposure and HLA in healthy donors. Assay: immunoSEQ multiplex PCR; the TCRdb copy retains only in-frame clones and omits some. The table includes fewer than 150,000 clones, roughly nine tenths detected once. Sequencing was performed on PBMCs. Receptors originate from a man younger than 30 in good health and CMV-seropositive. The CDR3 runs from the conserved cysteine through the conserved F or W. D genes are given only for firm matches. Some rows mark clone size as missing; the rest say once, few, many or name a class of expanded clone.

TRBJ1-2,NA,TRBV28,NA,CASSTQDVNYGYTF,TGTGCCAGCAGTACACAGGACGTTAACTATGGCTACACCTTC
TRBJ2-5,NA,TRBV9,NA,CASSEWAGHQETQYF,TGTGCCAGCAGCGAGTGGGCGGGGCACCAAGAGACCCAGTACTTC
TRBJ2-3,NA,TRBV15,TRBD2,CATSRGAGGFTDTQYF,TGTGCCACCAGCAGAGGAGCGGGGGGATTCACAGATACGCAGTATTTT
TRBJ1-2,NA,TRBV7-2,NA,CASSLLGDSNYGYTF,TGTGCCAGCAGCTTGCTCGGAGACAGTAACTATGGCTACACCTTC
TRBJ1-1,once,TRBV10-2,NA,CAAATAGAPNTEAFF,TGCGCCGCCGCGACGGCGGGGGCCCCGAACACTGAAGCTTTCTTT
TRBJ2-1,NA,TRBV7-9,TRBD2,CASSLVFPSGSSYNEQFF,TGTGCCAGCAGCTTAGTATTCCCTAGCGGAAGCTCCTACAATGAGCAGTTCTTC
TRBJ1-1,NA,TRBV2,NA,CASSEPPGGKGTEAFF,TGTGCCAGCAGCGAACCACCCGGGGGAAAGGGCACTGAAGCTTTCTTT
TRBJ1-3,few,TRBV16,NA,CASSRTGNTIYF,TGTGCCAGCAGCCGGACAGGAAACACCATATATTTT
TRBJ1-2,NA,TRBV7-9,NA,CASSLGHPNYGYTF,TGTGCCAGCAGCTTAGGACATCCTAACTATGGCTACACCTTC
TRBJ2-5,NA,TRBV10-3,NA,CAISESRGFQETQYF,TGTGCCATCAGTGAGTCAAGGGGGTTCCAAGAGACCCAGTACTTC
TRBJ1-4,NA,TRBV6-6,TRBD1,CASRGDRGRIEKLFF,TGTGCCAGCAGGGGGGACAGGGGAAGAATCGAAAAACTGTTTTTT
TRBJ1-3,NA,TRBV18,NA,CASSPPPEVTIYF,TGTGCCAGCTCCCCACCCCCCGAGGTCACCATATATTTT
TRBJ1-2,NA,TRBV7-8,TRBD1,CASSSQTGLNYGYTF,TGTGCCAGCAGCTCTCAGACAGGGCTAAACTATGGCTACACCTTC
TRBJ1-1,NA,TRBV6-1,NA,CASSEGQPGEAFF,TGTGCCAGCAGTGAAGGACAGCCCGGAGAAGCTTTCTTT
TRBJ1-2,NA,TRBV6-5,NA,CASSPKGQDYGYTF,TGTGCCAGCAGCCCAAAGGGGCAGGACTATGGCTACACCTTC
TRBJ1-6,few,TRBV15,NA,CATSPYPEVGRGSSPLHF,TGTGCCACCAGCCCCTATCCGGAGGTCGGGCGGGGGTCTTCACCCCTCCACTTT
TRBJ2-2,many,TRBV6-1,TRBD2,CASSGLAGGTGELFF,TGTGCCAGCAGTGGACTAGCGGGGGGCACCGGGGAGCTGTTTTTT
TRBJ1-3,once,TRBV12-2,NA,CASRSLNPGTPSGNTIYF,TGTGCAAGTCGCTCCCTCAACCCCGGGACACCTTCTGGAAACACCATATATTTT
TRBJ1-5,NA,TRBV7-2,NA,CASSLKHNQPQHF,TGTGCCAGCAGCTTGAAGCACAATCAGCCCCAGCATTTT
TRBJ2-2,NA,TRBV7-9,NA,CASRAMGSLNTGELFF,TGTGCCAGCAGGGCGATGGGGAGCTTGAACACCGGGGAGCTGTTTTTT
TRBJ2-7,few,TRBV5-1,NA,CASSPAPQDPYEQYF,TGCGCCAGCAGCCCTGCCCCACAGGACCCCTACGAGCAGTACTTC
TRBJ1-5,NA,TRBV19,TRBD1,CATNKIRDRDQPQHF,TGTGCCACCAACAAAATCCGGGACAGGGATCAGCCCCAGCATTTT
TRBJ2-1,NA,TRBV27,NA,CASSFGDSRFF,TGTGCCAGCAGTTTCGGGGATAGCAGGTTCTTC
TRBJ2-3,once,TRBV4-3,TRBD2,CASSQGLAGGPDTQYF,TGCGCCAGCAGCCAAGGTCTAGCGGGGGGGCCGGATACGCAGTATTTT
TRBJ1-6,NA,TRBV5-5,NA,CASSLSGGENSPLHF,TGTGCCAGCAGCTTGTCTGGGGGGGAGAATTCACCCCTCCACTTT
TRBJ1-3,NA,TRBV4-3,TRBD1,CASSQLIQGEENTIYF,TGCGCCAGCAGCCAACTCATCCAGGGGGAAGAGAACACCATATATTTT
TRBJ1-5,NA,TRBV5-6,NA,CASSLFSGSNQPQHF,TGTGCCAGCAGCTTGTTTTCAGGGAGCAATCAGCCCCAGCATTTT
TRBJ2-3,NA,TRBV2,TRBD1,CASSFPKGTGVPDTQYF,TGTGCCAGCAGTTTTCCGAAAGGGACAGGGGTTCCAGATACGCAGTATTTT
TRBJ1-2,few,TRBV19,NA,CASSMILQGNGYTF,TGTGCCAGTAGTATGATATTACAGGGTAACGGCTACACCTTC
TRBJ1-2,NA,TRBV19,TRBD1,CASSIRAGGSYGYTF,TGTGCCAGTAGTATACGGGCAGGGGGCAGTTATGGCTACACCTTC
TRBJ1-4,NA,TRBV4-3,NA,CASSQGTATNEKLFF,TGCGCCAGCAGCCAAGGGACAGCAACTAATGAAAAACTGTTTTTT
TRBJ2-3,few,TRBV19,TRBD2,CASSIFSGGTDTQYF,TGTGCCAGTAGTATCTTTAGCGGGGGGACTGATACGCAGTATTTT
TRBJ2-2,NA,TRBV7-6,TRBD1,CASSLSPVGDRGSGELFF,TGTGCCAGCAGCTTAAGTCCCGTGGGGGACAGGGGTTCCGGGGAGCTGTTTTTT
TRBJ2-7,once,TRBV7-2,NA,CASSPLSWARYEQYF,TGTGCCAGCAGCCCTCTCTCTTGGGCACGTTACGAGCAGTACTTC
TRBJ2-5,once,TRBV7-2,TRBD1,CASSLGGTGGQETQYF,TGTGCCAGCAGCTTAGGGGGGACAGGGGGACAAGAGACCCAGTACTTC
TRBJ1-1,NA,TRBV14,NA,CASSPHRLLSTEAFF,TGTGCCAGCAGCCCGCACAGGTTGTTGAGCACTGAAGCTTTCTTT
TRBJ2-7,NA,TRBV5-1,TRBD2,CASSLVAGGPYEQYF,TGCGCCAGCAGCTTGGTGGCGGGGGGACCTTACGAGCAGTACTTC
TRBJ1-1,NA,TRBV6-5,NA,CASSYMTGENTEAFF,TGTGCCAGCAGTTACATGACGGGGGAAAACACTGAAGCTTTCTTT
TRBJ2-1,NA,TRBV29-1,TRBD1,CSVSYRGRWDEQFF,TGCAGCGTTAGTTACAGGGGGCGCTGGGATGAGCAGTTCTTC
TRBJ2-2,once,TRBV11-1,TRBD2,CASSLASGAGELFF,TGTGCCAGCAGCTTAGCGAGCGGGGCCGGGGAGCTGTTTTTT
TRBJ2-7,NA,TRBV2,NA,CASSELRGPAYEQYF,TGTGCCAGCAGTGAACTGCGGGGGCCAGCCTACGAGCAGTACTTC
TRBJ2-7,NA,TRBV19,NA,CASMGPFPYEQYF,TGTGCCAGTATGGGGCCGTTCCCCTACGAGCAGTACTTC
TRBJ2-7,NA,TRBV6-6,TRBD1,CASSILAGTGLEQYF,TGTGCCAGCAGCATCTTGGCCGGGACAGGGCTTGAGCAGTACTTC
TRBJ1-1,NA,TRBV5-1,NA,CASSAQGSSTEAFF,TGCGCCAGCAGCGCCCAAGGGAGTTCCACTGAAGCTTTCTTT
TRBJ1-2,NA,TRBV2,NA,CASSPTGGLNYGYTF,TGTGCCAGCAGCCCGACAGGAGGCCTTAACTATGGCTACACCTTC
TRBJ2-3,NA,TRBV27,TRBD1,CASSRYQGARPTDTQYF,TGTGCCAGCAGTCGTTACCAGGGGGCCAGACCCACAGATACGCAGTATTTT
TRBJ2-1,few,TRBV2,TRBD2,CASRVTSGGPEYFLFF,TGTGCCAGCAGGGTGACTAGCGGGGGGCCGGAGTACTTTTTGTTCTTC
TRBJ1-6,NA,TRBV19,TRBD1,CASSIPDRGNSPLHF,TGTGCCAGTAGTATACCCGACAGGGGAAATTCACCCCTCCACTTT